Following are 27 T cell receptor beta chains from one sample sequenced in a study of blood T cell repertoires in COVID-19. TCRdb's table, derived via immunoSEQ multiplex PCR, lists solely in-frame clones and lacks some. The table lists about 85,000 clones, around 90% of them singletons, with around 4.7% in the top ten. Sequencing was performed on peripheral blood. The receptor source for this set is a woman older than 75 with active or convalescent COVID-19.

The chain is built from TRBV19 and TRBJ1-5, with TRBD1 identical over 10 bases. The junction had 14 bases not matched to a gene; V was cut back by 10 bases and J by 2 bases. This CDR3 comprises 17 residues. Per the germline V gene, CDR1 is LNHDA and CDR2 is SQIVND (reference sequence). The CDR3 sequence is CATRPGQGPLGNQPQHF. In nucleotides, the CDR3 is TGTGCCACCCGCCCGGGACAGGGGCCCTTGGGCAATCAGCCCCAGCATTTT.

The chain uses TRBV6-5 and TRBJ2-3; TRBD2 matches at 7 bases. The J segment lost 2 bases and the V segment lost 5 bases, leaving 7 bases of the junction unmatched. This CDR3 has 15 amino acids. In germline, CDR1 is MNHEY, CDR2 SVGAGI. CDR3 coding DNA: TGTGCCAGCAGTATCTGGGAGGGGTCCACAGATACGCAGTATTTT. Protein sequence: CASSIWEGSTDTQYF.

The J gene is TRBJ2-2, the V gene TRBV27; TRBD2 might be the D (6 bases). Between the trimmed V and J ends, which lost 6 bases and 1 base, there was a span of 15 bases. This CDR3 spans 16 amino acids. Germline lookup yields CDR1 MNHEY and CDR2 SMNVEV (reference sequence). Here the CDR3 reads CASRRPGLKNTGELFF. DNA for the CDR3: TGTGCCAGCAGGCGGCCGGGACTGAAGAACACCGGGGAGCTGTTTTTT.

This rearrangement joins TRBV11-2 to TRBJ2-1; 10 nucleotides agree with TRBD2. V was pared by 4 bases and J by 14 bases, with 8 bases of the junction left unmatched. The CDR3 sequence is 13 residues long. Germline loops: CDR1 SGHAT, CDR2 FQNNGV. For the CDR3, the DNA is TGTGCCAGCAGCTCGGGACTAGCGCCTGTGGAGTTCTTC. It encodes CASSSGLAPVEFF.

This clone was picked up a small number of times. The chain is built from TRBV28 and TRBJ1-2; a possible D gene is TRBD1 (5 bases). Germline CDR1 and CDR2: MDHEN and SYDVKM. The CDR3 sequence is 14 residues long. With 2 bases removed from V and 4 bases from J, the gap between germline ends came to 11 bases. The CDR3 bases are TGTGCCAGCAGTTTACCCTTGGGGCCCTATGGCTACACCTTC. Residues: CASSLPLGPYGYTF.

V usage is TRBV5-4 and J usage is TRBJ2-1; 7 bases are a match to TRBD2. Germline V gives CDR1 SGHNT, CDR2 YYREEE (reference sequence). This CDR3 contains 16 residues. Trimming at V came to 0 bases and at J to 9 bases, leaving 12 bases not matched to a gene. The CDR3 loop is CASSLEGAGDRPEQFF. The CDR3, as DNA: TGTGCCAGCAGCTTGGAAGGGGCGGGAGACCGGCCTGAGCAGTTCTTC.

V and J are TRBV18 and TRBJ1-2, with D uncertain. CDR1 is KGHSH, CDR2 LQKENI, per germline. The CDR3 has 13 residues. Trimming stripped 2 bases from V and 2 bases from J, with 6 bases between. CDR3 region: CASSPAGNYGYTF. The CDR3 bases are TGTGCCAGCTCACCAGCGGGGAACTATGGCTACACCTTC.

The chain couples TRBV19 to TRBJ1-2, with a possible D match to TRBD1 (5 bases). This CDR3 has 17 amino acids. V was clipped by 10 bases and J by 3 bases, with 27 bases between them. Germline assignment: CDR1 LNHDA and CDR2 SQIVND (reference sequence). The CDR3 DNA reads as TGTGCCACTTCCGTCGTCCGGGGGGAGAGTTTTCACTATGGCTACACCTTC. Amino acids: CATSVVRGESFHYGYTF.

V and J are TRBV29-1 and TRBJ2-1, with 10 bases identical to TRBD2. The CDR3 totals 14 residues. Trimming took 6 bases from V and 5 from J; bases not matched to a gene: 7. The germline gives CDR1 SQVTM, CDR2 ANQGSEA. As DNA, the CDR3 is TGCAGCGTGGAGCGGGAGGGCCCCGACAATGAGCAGTTCTTC. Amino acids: CSVEREGPDNEQFF.

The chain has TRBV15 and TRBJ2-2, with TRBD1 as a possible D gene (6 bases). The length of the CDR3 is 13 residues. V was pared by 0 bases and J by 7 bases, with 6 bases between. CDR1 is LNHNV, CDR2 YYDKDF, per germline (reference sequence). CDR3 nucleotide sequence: TGTGCCACCAGCAGAGACAGGGGCGGGGAGCTGTTTTTT. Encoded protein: CATSRDRGGELFF.

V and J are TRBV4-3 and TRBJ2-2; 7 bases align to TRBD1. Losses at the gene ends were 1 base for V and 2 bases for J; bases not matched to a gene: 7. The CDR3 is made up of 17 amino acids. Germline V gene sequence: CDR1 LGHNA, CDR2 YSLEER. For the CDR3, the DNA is TGCGCCAGCAGCCAAGTAGTCGGGACAGCTAACACCGGGGAGCTGTTTTTT. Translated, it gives CASSQVVGTANTGELFF.

The CDR3 nucleotides read TGTGCCAGCAGTCAGCCGGGACTTAACAATGAGCAGTTCTTC. Translated: CASSQPGLNNEQFF. The chain uses TRBV2 and TRBJ2-1, with D tentatively TRBD2 (6 bases). The V gene lost 5 bases and the J gene lost 5 bases, with 13 bases spanning the gap. The length of the CDR3 is 14 residues. Per the germline V gene, CDR1 is SNHLY and CDR2 is FYNNEI.

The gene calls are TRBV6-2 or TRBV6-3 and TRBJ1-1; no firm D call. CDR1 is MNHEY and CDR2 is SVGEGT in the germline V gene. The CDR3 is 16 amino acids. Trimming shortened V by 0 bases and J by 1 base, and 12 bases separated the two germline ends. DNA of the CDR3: TGTGCCAGCAGTTACTCGAGGGAGAGACCGAACACTGAAGCTTTCTTT. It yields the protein CASSYSRERPNTEAFF.

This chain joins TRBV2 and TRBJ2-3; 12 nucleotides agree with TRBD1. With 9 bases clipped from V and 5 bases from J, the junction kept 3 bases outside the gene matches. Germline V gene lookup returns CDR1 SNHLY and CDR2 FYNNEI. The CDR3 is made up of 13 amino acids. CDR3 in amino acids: CARRDRGRDTQYF. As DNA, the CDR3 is TGTGCCAGGAGGGACAGGGGGCGAGATACGCAGTATTTT.

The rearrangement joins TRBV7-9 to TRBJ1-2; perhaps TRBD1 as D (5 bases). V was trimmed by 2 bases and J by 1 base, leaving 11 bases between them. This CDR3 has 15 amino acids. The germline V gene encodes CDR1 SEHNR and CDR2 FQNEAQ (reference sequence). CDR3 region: CASSLQGLLNYGYTF. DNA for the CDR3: TGTGCCAGCAGCTTACAGGGACTTCTTAACTATGGCTACACCTTC. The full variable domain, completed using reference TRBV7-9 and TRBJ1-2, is DTGVSQNPRHKITKRGQNVTFRCDPISEHNRLYWYRQTLGQGPEFLTYFQNEAQLEKSRLLSDRFSAERPKGSFSTLEIQRTEQGDSAMYLCASSLQGLLNYGYTFGSGTRLTVV.

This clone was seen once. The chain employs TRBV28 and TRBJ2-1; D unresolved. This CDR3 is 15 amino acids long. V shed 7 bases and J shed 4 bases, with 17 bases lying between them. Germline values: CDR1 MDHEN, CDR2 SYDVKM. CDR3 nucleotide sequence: TGTGCCAGCACCTCCGGAGTCAACTTATACAATGAGCAGTTCTTC. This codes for CASTSGVNLYNEQFF. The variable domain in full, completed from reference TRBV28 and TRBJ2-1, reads DVKVTQSSRYLVKRTGEKVFLECVQDMDHENMFWYRQDPGLGLRLIYFSYDVKMKEKGDIPEGYSVSREKKERFSLILESASTNQTSMYLCASTSGVNLYNEQFFGPGTRLTVL.

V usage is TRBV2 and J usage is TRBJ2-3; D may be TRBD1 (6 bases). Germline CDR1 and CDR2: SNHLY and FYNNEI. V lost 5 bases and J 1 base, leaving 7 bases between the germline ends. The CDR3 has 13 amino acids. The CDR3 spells CASSRQGTDTQYF. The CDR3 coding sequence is TGTGCCAGCAGTCGACAGGGCACAGATACGCAGTATTTT.

DNA of the CDR3: TGTGCCAGCAGTCCTACTAGCGGACCCTACAATGAGCAGTTCTTC. Translating it yields CASSPTSGPYNEQFF. The chain combines TRBV5-4 with TRBJ2-1; TRBD2 matches 8 bases. The junction had 6 bases not matched to a gene; V was cut back by 5 bases and J by 2 bases. CDR1 and CDR2 (germline): SGHNT, YYREEE (reference sequence). The CDR3 length is 15 residues.

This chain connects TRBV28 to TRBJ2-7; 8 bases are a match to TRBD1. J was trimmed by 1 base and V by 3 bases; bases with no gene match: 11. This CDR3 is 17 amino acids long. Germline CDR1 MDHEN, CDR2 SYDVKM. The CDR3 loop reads CASSLWAGGSLSYEQYF. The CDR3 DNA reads TGTGCCAGCAGTTTGTGGGCAGGGGGCAGCCTTTCCTACGAGCAGTACTTC.

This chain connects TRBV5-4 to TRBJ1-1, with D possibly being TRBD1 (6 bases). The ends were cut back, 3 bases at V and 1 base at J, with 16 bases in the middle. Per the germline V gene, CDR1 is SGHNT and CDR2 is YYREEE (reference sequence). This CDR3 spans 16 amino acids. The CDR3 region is CASSSRRGGGNTEAFF. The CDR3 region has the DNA TGTGCCAGCAGCTCCCGAAGGGGGGGCGGGAACACTGAAGCTTTCTTT.

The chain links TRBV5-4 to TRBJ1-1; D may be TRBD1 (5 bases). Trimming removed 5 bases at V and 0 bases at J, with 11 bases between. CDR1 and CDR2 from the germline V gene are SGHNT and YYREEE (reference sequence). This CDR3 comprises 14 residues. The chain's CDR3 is CASRPDRLNTEAFF. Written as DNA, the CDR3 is TGTGCCAGCAGACCAGACAGACTGAACACTGAAGCTTTCTTT.

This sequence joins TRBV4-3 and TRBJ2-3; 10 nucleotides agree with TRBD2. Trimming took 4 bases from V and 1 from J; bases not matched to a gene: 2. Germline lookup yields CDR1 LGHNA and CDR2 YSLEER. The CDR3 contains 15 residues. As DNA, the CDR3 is TGCGCCAGCAGCCCTGGGACTAGCGGCACAGATACGCAGTATTTT. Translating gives CASSPGTSGTDTQYF.

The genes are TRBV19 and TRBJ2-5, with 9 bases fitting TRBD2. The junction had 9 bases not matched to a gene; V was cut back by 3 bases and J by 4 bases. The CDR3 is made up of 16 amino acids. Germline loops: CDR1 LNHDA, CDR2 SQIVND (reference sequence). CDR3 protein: CASSISAGGIGETQYF. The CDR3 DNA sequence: TGTGCCAGTAGTATTTCTGCGGGAGGGATCGGAGAGACCCAGTACTTC.

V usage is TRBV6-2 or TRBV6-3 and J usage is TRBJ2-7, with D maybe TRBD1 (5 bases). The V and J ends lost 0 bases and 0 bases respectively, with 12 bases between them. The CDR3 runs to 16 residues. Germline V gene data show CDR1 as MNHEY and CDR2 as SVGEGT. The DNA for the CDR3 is TGTGCCAGCAGTTACTCGATCCTGGACATCTCCTACGAGCAGTACTTC. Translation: CASSYSILDISYEQYF.

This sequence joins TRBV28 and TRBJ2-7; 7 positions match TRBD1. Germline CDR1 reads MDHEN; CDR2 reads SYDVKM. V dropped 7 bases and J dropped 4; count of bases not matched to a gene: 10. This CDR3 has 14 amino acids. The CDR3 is CASTKGTVPYEQYF. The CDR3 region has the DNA TGTGCCAGCACCAAAGGGACAGTTCCGTACGAGCAGTACTTC.

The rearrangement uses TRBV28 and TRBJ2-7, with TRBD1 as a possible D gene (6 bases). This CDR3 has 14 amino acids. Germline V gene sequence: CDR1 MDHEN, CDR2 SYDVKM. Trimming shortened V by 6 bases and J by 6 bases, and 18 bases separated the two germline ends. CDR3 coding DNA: TGTGCCAGCAGGGCAGTTGTCAGGGGCCGCGAGCAGTACTTC. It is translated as CASRAVVRGREQYF.

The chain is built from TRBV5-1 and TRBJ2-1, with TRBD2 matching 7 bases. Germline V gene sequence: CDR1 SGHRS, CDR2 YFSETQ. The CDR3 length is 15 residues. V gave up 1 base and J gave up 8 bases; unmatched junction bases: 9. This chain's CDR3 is CASSLILGRADEQFF. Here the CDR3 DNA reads TGCGCCAGCAGCTTGATTTTAGGGAGGGCGGATGAGCAGTTCTTC.